This T cell receptor beta chain emerged from a study of human T cells and chemical hapten exposure (dated by TCRdb to the early 2020s). Describing the broader study: For sensitization, 2% DPC in acetone was applied to an approximately 2 cm by approximately 2 cm area of upper inner arm skin. Throughout the study period of around 24 weeks, patients also received therapeutic DPC doses to the scalp every week. In alopecia patients, the study followed how the peripheral blood TCR repertoire changed in vivo over primary and secondary sensitization to diphenylcyclopropenone (DPC), a hapten. Blood for TCR sequencing was provided by twenty-nine alopecia patients at one to four time points (pre-sensitization, 2, 6 and 24 weeks). The libraries were sequenced as a pool, and the TCR yield per sample differed mostly because of small variations in library volumes within the pool. Alopecia areata with under or over 50% scalp involvement, alopecia totalis and alopecia universalis were represented in the patient cohort, which was mostly female. Blood samples were taken from patients before sensitization (week 0) and at 2, 6 and about 24 weeks after DPC sensitization. Patch testing on the upper back used Finn chambers containing 0.01% DPC, with scoring done after 6 days according to International Contact Dermatitis Research Group standards. General study outcomes and caveats: The number of PT1 expanded TCRs positively correlated with patch test score, significant at thresholds 8, 16 and 32 but not 4. After repeated subsampling, the strength of the expansion versus patch-test correlation and the threshold at which it became significant changed. DPC sensitization did not change the number of TCRs with a frequency above 1 in 1000, and there was no evidence of changes in global repertoire structure. Significantly more large CDR3 similarity clusters were formed by expanded TCRs than by pre-sensitization or healthy control sets, consistent with antigen-driven responses. Because all patients had alopecia, a presumed autoimmune disease, the immune response of the patients might differ from that of healthy individuals.

This clonotype was detected a few times. This clone's antigen is unknown. Base qualities are not provided; no much larger clone lies one nucleotide away. To prepare the library, RACE was applied. Sequencing used a NextSeq 500. During library preparation, unique molecular identifiers were attached to individual cDNA molecules so that TCRs could be counted in a quantitative, reproducible way. For every blood RNA sample, sequencing covered both the TCR alpha and TCR beta chains. As for the original processing: The median number of TCRs per sample was 95,638, ranging from about 20,000 to 750,000. V, J and CDR3 annotation of the TCR reads was performed with the Decombinator software suite. For PS versus PT1 abundance plots, all samples were subsampled to the same number of TCRs (28,000). Expanded TCRs were defined as absent before sensitization and observed at least eight times at the 2-week time point. TCRdb passed the public sequencing reads through fastp at Q25 and MiXCR, retaining productive beta sequences. Rows are unified per CDR3 protein, each entry keeping the most common DNA and genes. Clone size and V and J calls follow TCRdb, not the original study. Recorded for this sample are about 87,000 distinct CDR3 sequences; 8% to 10% of them occurred a single time. Of the sample, around 4% falls within the top ten clones.

From cysteine to phenylalanine, the CDR3 is 16 amino acids long. The sequence is cut down to CDR3 DNA, 48 bases in frame from base 1. Trimming takes 0 bases from V and 5 bases from J, and the germline ends sit 13 bases apart. CDR1 is given as SEHNR and CDR2 as FQNEAQ, both from the germline V gene (reference sequence). The time point label for this specimen denotes: pre-sensitization, week 0. The meaning of the sample's treatment or condition label: therapeutic diphenylcyclopropenone sensitization with weekly scalp DPC. Blood at each patch-test visit was drawn before the patch test was applied. To be eligible, patients had to be aged 18 to 70, diagnosed with alopecia and judged suitable for DPC therapy, while pregnant patients were excluded. Total RNA was extracted from unfractionated whole blood collected in Tempus Blood RNA tubes.

Specimen: whole blood, collected in connection with sensitization to the hapten diphenylcyclopropenone (DPC). This TCR was recovered from a woman aged 40-49 years with alopecia areata. Some clones in this sample may be carry-over from other donors' samples. The chain joins TRBV7-9 to TRBJ2-2; the D gene cannot be named for sure. The nucleotide sequence is TGTGCCAGCAGCTTAGCGTTCGGATTGATAACCGGGGAGCTGTTTTTT. Translated, this gives CASSLAFGLITGELFF.